The clone carrying this T cell receptor beta chain turned up a few times. The antigen is not known. Germline CDR1 reads KGHSH; CDR2 reads LQKENI. The CDR3 is made up of 14 amino acids. V was trimmed by 6 bases and J by 4 bases, leaving 15 bases between them. These data come from a study of identical twins' blood T cells. Findings and caveats of the study: Top TCRbeta clonotypes were shared more with twin than unrelated donors.

All three twin pairs grew up together with likely shared infections and vaccines. TCR cDNA libraries came from RNA via a modified published protocol. Methods used by the authors: Each donor had about 90,000 to nearly 550,000 clonotypes. Using its own MiXCR run on the 5' RACE reads, TCRdb lists one record per CDR3 protein. What appears here as the V and J calls and clone size reflects TCRdb's work, not the paper's. The sample contains fewer than 450,000 distinct CDR3 sequences, roughly 30% of which appear only once. The clonotype comes from a woman aged 18 to 55 in good health. The sequencing sample was made of PBMCs. This sequence joins TRBV18 and TRBJ1-1; D perhaps matches TRBD1 (5 bases). CDR3 region: CASSQVRGGTEAFF. The DNA for the CDR3 is TGTGCCAGCTCCCAGGTAAGGGGAGGCACTGAAGCTTTCTTT.